Listed here are 6 T cell receptor beta chains from one sample, sequenced in a study of radiation and T cells in renal cell carcinoma. Measured with immunoSEQ multiplex PCR; TCRdb has only the in-frame clones, and not every one. The sample has 100,000 to 150,000 clones; 81% are singletons. Documented time point: blood 2 weeks post-SBRT. This sample's treatment: 15 Gy SBRT to primary tumor, nephrectomy 4 weeks later. The sequencing used blood, collected from a patient whose treatment included radiotherapy and nephrectomy. These receptors all come from a man aged 45 to 65 with renal cell carcinoma.

The genes are TRBV14 and TRBJ1-1; D might be TRBD1 (5 bases). Germline lookup yields CDR1 SGHDN and CDR2 FVKESK. This CDR3 has 15 amino acids. The V and J ends lost 0 bases and 3 bases respectively, with 11 bases between them. This CDR3 reads CASSQDHGGDTEAFF. CDR3 nucleotide sequence: TGTGCCAGCAGCCAAGATCACGGGGGGGACACTGAAGCTTTCTTT.

V gene TRBV10-2 combines with J gene TRBJ2-7; D remains unclear. The germline V gene encodes CDR1 WSHSY and CDR2 SAAADI. Trimming shortened V by 7 bases and J by 6 bases, and 16 bases separated the two germline ends. The CDR3 runs to 13 residues. The CDR3 is CASTASPSGEQYF. CDR3 nucleotide sequence: TGCGCCAGCACAGCCTCCCCCTCGGGCGAGCAGTACTTC.

The chain recombines TRBV7-8 with TRBJ1-5; no definite D call. The CDR3 has 15 residues. Trimming shortened V by 3 bases and J by 3 bases, and 12 bases separated the two germline ends. CDR1 and CDR2 from the germline V gene are SGHVS and FQNEAQ. The CDR3 loop is CASSFNQVDNQPQHF. DNA of the CDR3: TGTGCCAGCAGCTTTAACCAGGTGGACAATCAGCCCCAGCATTTT.

The gene calls are TRBV4-1 and TRBJ2-1; 8 bases are a match to TRBD2. The CDR3 has 16 residues. Trimming cost V 4 bases and J 5 bases; bases outside gene matches: 10. From germline, CDR1 is MGHRA and CDR2 YSYEKL. This CDR3 reads CASSLTRLAKNNEQFF. DNA for the CDR3: TGCGCCAGCAGCCTAACCCGACTAGCGAAAAACAATGAGCAGTTCTTC.

The chain carries TRBV2 and TRBJ2-1, with TRBD2 matching over 13 bases. Germline CDR1 SNHLY, CDR2 FYNNEI. With V trimmed by 8 bases and J by 3 bases, 4 bases remained unmatched. CDR3 length: 15 amino acids. DNA for the CDR3: TGTGCCAGCGTCGGACTAGCGGGGGTCTACAATGAGCAGTTCTTC. Translated: CASVGLAGVYNEQFF.

CDR3 DNA: TGTGCCAGCCAGGGGGATAATGAAAAACTGTTTTTT. It encodes CASQGDNEKLFF. The chain links TRBV6-6 to TRBJ1-4, with 7 bases fitting TRBD1. Germline assignment: CDR1 MNHNY and CDR2 SVGAGI (reference sequence). V was pared by 8 bases and J by 4 bases, with 1 base of the junction left unmatched. This CDR3 is 12 amino acids long.